This T cell receptor (beta chain) is from a study of T cell responses to AZD1222 COVID-19 vaccine. Findings and limits, study-wide: The sample set comprised mostly white British donors with more females, and clonal diversity was possibly underestimated. Only six individuals given AZD1222 were seropositive at baseline. Two AZD1222 administrations were followed by greater Spike-specific TCR breadth and depth. No repertoire was sampled before or during the peak T cell response, only after it.

Generated by immunoSEQ multiplex PCR, the TCRdb table keeps only in-frame clones and is missing some. The data contain 85,000 to 90,000 clones, about 88% of them singletons. Note on this clone: Antigen specificity is unknown.

The CDR3 totals 16 residues. CDR1 is SGHTA, CDR2 FQGNSA, per germline. The V segment lost 5 bases and the J segment 3 bases; nucleotides outside the gene matches: 8. The TCR originated in an adult who received the AZD1222 COVID-19 vaccine. Here the sequenced sample was peripheral blood, taken 28 days after the second AZD1222 dose. The gene calls are TRBV7-2 and TRBJ2-1; the match to TRBD1 covers 9 bases. The CDR3 sequence: CASSLSGTGNYNEQFF. The CDR3 bases are TGTGCCAGCAGCCTATCCGGGACAGGGAACTACAATGAGCAGTTCTTC.